The 23 T cell receptor beta chains given below trace back to one sample, sequenced in a study of regulatory T cells in long-lasting Graves disease. Arm-PCR of CDR3 regions and iRepertoire HTBI primers were used to build TCR beta libraries. MiXCR was run by TCRdb on the multiplex PCR reads, yielding one entry per CDR3 protein. Of about 470,000 distinct CDR3 sequences in the sample, 20% to 25% were seen once. Time point defined: persistent/refractory GD, antithyroid drugs over 5 years with positive TRAb. The TCR library was made from RNA extracted from PBMCs. Sample: peripheral blood mononuclear cells (PBMCs), taken when the disease was refractory, from a patient treated with antithyroid drugs. All receptors derive from a female donor with Graves disease.

This clonotype was recorded many times. This chain joins TRBV28 and TRBJ1-1; D gene ambiguous. Germline lookup yields CDR1 MDHEN and CDR2 SYDVKM. There are 12 residues in the CDR3. V was clipped by 6 bases and J by 3 bases, with 8 bases between them. The CDR3 DNA reads TGTGCCAGCAGCTGGAGATACACTGAAGCTTTCTTT. Residues: CASSWRYTEAFF.

The table lists this clonotype with many counts. This chain links TRBV7-2 with TRBJ2-7; 7 nucleotides align to TRBD1. Germline CDR1 is SGHTA and CDR2 is FQGNSA. The CDR3 has 13 amino acids. The J segment lost 3 bases and the V segment lost 5 bases, leaving 4 bases of the junction unmatched. The CDR3 loop reads CASSPGTVYEQYF. In nucleotides, the CDR3 is TGTGCCAGCAGCCCAGGGACAGTCTACGAGCAGTACTTC.

This clonotype was seen repeatedly, ten times or more. The rearrangement uses TRBV2 and TRBJ2-2; TRBD1 might be the D (6 bases). The CDR3 has 15 amino acids. Germline V lookup: CDR1 SNHLY, CDR2 FYNNEI. V lost 4 bases to trimming and J lost 4 bases, with 13 bases between them. This CDR3 is CASSAQGGGTGELFF. The CDR3 DNA reads as TGTGCCAGCAGTGCACAGGGTGGGGGCACCGGGGAGCTGTTTTTT.

This clonotype was picked up a small number of times. The V call is TRBV5-4, the J call TRBJ1-2, with D perhaps matching TRBD1 (6 bases). This CDR3 has 15 residues. The germline CDR1 and CDR2 sequences are SGHNT and YYREEE (reference sequence). CDR3 DNA: TGTGCGTCCCGTCCCACAGGGAGGTCTAACTATGGCTACACCTTC. It is translated as CASRPTGRSNYGYTF.

As to this clonotype: This clone may be a read error of a much larger clone one base away. The V call is TRBV12-3 or TRBV12-4, the J call TRBJ1-1, with 7 bases fitting TRBD1. CDR3 length equals 14 residues. J lost 5 bases, V lost 8 bases, and 11 bases had no gene match. The CDR3 coding sequence is TGTGCCAGCGAAACGGGCAGGGGGAGAACTGAAGCTTTCTTT. Translation: CASETGRGRTEAFF.

In this sample, this clonotype turned up a few times. V gene TRBV19 combines with J gene TRBJ1-5; 8 nucleotides match TRBD1. J lost 2 bases, V lost 5 bases, and 2 bases had no gene match. CDR1 LNHDA and CDR2 SQIVND come from the germline V gene (reference sequence). The CDR3 has 14 residues. CDR3 amino acids: CASSVTGGNQPQHF. Written as DNA, the CDR3 is TGTGCCAGTAGTGTGACAGGGGGCAATCAGCCCCAGCATTTT.

This clonotype was found a few times. The genes are TRBV5-1 and TRBJ2-6; D gene uncertain. Germline values: CDR1 SGHRS, CDR2 YFSETQ. The CDR3 consists of 14 residues. V was trimmed by 5 bases and J by 1 base, leaving 7 bases between them. CDR3 in DNA: TGCGCCAGCAGAGAGGAATCTGGGGCCAACGTCCTGACTTTC. Its translation: CASREESGANVLTF.

As concerns this clonotype: Relative to the germline gene, one junction end is altered; a read error may explain this. V gene TRBV28 combines with J gene TRBJ2-7; 15 bases map to TRBD2. The germline gives CDR1 MDHEN, CDR2 SYDVKM. The CDR3 contains 18 residues. The CDR3 spells CAGSLWRTSGRASYEQYF. The CDR3 DNA reads as TGTGCCGGCAGTTTATGGAGGACTAGCGGGAGGGCCTCCTACGAGCAGTACTTC.

A few counts support this clonotype. V is TRBV7-9 and J is TRBJ1-1; D may be TRBD1 (5 bases). From germline, CDR1 is SEHNR and CDR2 FQNEAQ (reference sequence). This CDR3 spans 13 amino acids. V dropped 1 base and J dropped 4 bases, with 7 bases sitting between them. The chain's CDR3 is CASSLVGLTEAFF. The CDR3 region has the DNA TGTGCCAGCAGCTTAGTGGGGCTCACTGAAGCTTTCTTT.

The rearrangement links TRBV28 to TRBJ2-1; no clear D gene. Per germline, CDR1 MDHEN and CDR2 SYDVKM. This CDR3 region has 13 residues. With 4 bases removed from V and 1 base from J, the gap between germline ends came to 5 bases. The CDR3 nucleotides read TGTGCCAGCAGTTATGGGTCCTACAATGAGCAGTTCTTC. Residues: CASSYGSYNEQFF.

This chain joins TRBV5-1 and TRBJ2-7; tentatively, D is TRBD1 (6 bases). Per germline, CDR1 SGHRS and CDR2 YFSETQ. With 4 bases removed from V and 2 bases from J, the gap between germline ends came to 16 bases. The CDR3 consists of 15 residues. CDR3 coding DNA: TGCGCCAGCAGCATAATACAGGGACCTACCTACGAGCAGTACTTC. Its translation is CASSIIQGPTYEQYF.

This clonotype was detected many times. The chain links TRBV20-1 to TRBJ2-5; maybe TRBD1 (6 bases). The germline CDR1 and CDR2 sequences are DFQATT and SNEGSKA (reference sequence). Trimming left V 6 bases short and J 5 bases short, with 13 bases between. There are 12 residues in the CDR3. Here the CDR3 DNA reads TGCAGTGCCCCGGGGCAGGGGGAGACCCAGTACTTC. Protein product: CSAPGQGETQYF.

In this sample, this clonotype turned up many times. The chain is built from TRBV27 and TRBJ1-2; D not resolved. Germline V lookup: CDR1 MNHEY, CDR2 SMNVEV (reference sequence). With 3 bases removed from V and 0 bases from J, the gap between germline ends came to 14 bases. The CDR3 sequence is 16 residues long. CDR3 sequence reads: CASSFSVLLPNYGYTF. The CDR3 coding sequence is TGTGCCAGCAGTTTTAGCGTACTCCTTCCTAACTATGGCTACACCTTC.

This clonotype has at least ten counts. The rearrangement joins TRBV12-3 or TRBV12-4 to TRBJ2-7; 8 bases are a match to TRBD1. The length of the CDR3 is 13 residues. The J segment lost 4 bases and the V segment lost 5 bases, leaving 4 bases of the junction unmatched. CDR3 in DNA: TGTGCCAGCAGTGGACAGGGTTGGTACGAGCAGTACTTC. Translation gives CASSGQGWYEQYF.

In its sample, this clonotype was seen a few times. The gene calls are TRBV30 and TRBJ1-6; no clear D. The CDR3 spans 15 residues. Trimming took 2 bases from V and 6 from J, leaving 14 bases between them. The germline gives CDR1 GTSNPN, CDR2 SVGIG (reference sequence). The CDR3 sequence: CAWSLRSSPNSPLHF. The CDR3 region has the DNA TGTGCCTGGAGTTTACGGAGCTCTCCTAATTCACCCCTCCACTTT.

As regards this clonotype: One junction end does not reproduce the germline sequence, and a read error may be involved. The CDR3 DNA reads as TGTGCCAACAGTTTGCTGGAAGGTAGCAATCAGCCCCAGCATTTT. It encodes CANSLLEGSNQPQHF. This chain connects TRBV12-3 or TRBV12-4 to TRBJ1-5; D gene ambiguous. The CDR3 sequence is 15 residues long.

This sequence joins TRBV14 and TRBJ1-3, with a tentative D call TRBD1 (6 bases). V was pared by 4 bases and J by 4 bases, with 17 bases between. CDR1 and CDR2 from the germline V gene are SGHDN and FVKESK. The CDR3 spans 16 residues. In nucleotides, the CDR3 is TGTGCCAGCAGCCCAAATCCGGGACACAGAGGAAACACCATATATTTT. This gives the protein CASSPNPGHRGNTIYF.

The chain uses TRBV6-2 or TRBV6-3 and TRBJ2-2; 7 nucleotides match TRBD2. The CDR3 covers 17 residues. Germline V gives CDR1 MNHEY, CDR2 SVGEGT. With 5 bases clipped from V and 4 bases from J, the junction kept 13 bases outside the gene matches. The CDR3 region has the DNA TGTGCCAGCAGTCTTAGGGACTACTGGGTCCGCACCGGGGAGCTGTTTTTT. It yields the protein CASSLRDYWVRTGELFF.

This clonotype appeared many times. The chain recombines TRBV27 with TRBJ2-5; 9 bases align to TRBD2. Trimming cost V 4 bases and J 5 bases; bases outside gene matches: 11. Per the germline V gene, CDR1 is MNHEY and CDR2 is SMNVEV (reference sequence). CDR3 length: 16 residues. As DNA, the CDR3 is TGTGCCAGCAGTTCCAAGGCGGGAGGGAGGCCGGAGACCCAGTACTTC. Its protein product is CASSSKAGGRPETQYF.

This sequence joins TRBV5-1 and TRBJ2-2; D possibly uses TRBD1 or TRBD2 (6 bases each). The CDR3 spans 15 residues. The germline V and J ends were trimmed by 2 bases and 3 bases, with 11 bases remaining between them. CDR1 and CDR2 from the germline V gene are SGHRS and YFSETQ. As DNA, the CDR3 is TGCGCCAGCAGCTTCTCAAGGGGGGACACCGGGGAGCTGTTTTTT. It yields the protein CASSFSRGDTGELFF.

This clonotype was counted at least ten times. The rearrangement links TRBV10-3 to TRBJ2-7; D perhaps matches TRBD2 (6 bases). The V end lost 10 bases, the J end lost 2 bases, and 9 bases lay between the germline ends. Germline-derived CDR1 and CDR2 are ENHRY and SYGVKD. CDR3 length: 11 residues. The CDR3 sequence is CATGETYEQYF. As DNA, the CDR3 is TGTGCCACGGGGGAGACCTACGAGCAGTACTTC.

The chain employs TRBV5-1 and TRBJ2-7, with D possibly called TRBD1 or TRBD2 (5 bases each). V was clipped by 7 bases and J by 0 bases, with 17 bases between them. CDR3 length equals 15 residues. Per germline, CDR1 SGHRS and CDR2 YFSETQ. DNA for the CDR3: TGCGCCAGCTCAACCGGGACGCTCAGCTCCTACGAGCAGTACTTC. Amino acid sequence: CASSTGTLSSYEQYF.

The V call is TRBV28, the J call TRBJ2-7, with D tentatively TRBD2 (5 bases). The CDR3 spans 12 residues. Germline V CDR1 and CDR2: MDHEN, SYDVKM. V was cut by 3 bases and J by 5 bases, with 8 bases left in between. The CDR3 nucleotides are TGTGCCAGCAGTTTTGTCGGGGACGAGCAGTACTTC. This codes for CASSFVGDEQYF.